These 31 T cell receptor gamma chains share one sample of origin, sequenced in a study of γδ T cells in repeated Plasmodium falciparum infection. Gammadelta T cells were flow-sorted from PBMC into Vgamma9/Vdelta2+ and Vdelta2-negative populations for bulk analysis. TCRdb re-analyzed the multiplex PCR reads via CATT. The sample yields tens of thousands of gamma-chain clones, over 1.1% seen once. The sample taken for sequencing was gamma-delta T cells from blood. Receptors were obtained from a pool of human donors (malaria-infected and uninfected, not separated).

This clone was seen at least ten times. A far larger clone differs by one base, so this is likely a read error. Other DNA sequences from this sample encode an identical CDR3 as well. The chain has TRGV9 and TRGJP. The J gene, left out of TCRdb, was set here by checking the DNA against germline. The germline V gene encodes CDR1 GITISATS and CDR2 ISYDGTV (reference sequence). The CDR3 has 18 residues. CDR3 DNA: TGTGCCCTGTGGGAGGCGGGCCCTCAAGAGTTGGGCAAAAAAATCAAGGTATTT. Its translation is CALWEAGPQELGKKIKVF.

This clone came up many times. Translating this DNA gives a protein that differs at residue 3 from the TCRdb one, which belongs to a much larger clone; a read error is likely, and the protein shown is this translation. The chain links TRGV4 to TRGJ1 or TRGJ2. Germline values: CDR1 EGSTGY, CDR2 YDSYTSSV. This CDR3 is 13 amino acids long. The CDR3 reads CAPWDSLNYKKLF. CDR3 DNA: TGTGCCCCCTGGGACTCTCTAAATTATAAGAAACTCTTT.

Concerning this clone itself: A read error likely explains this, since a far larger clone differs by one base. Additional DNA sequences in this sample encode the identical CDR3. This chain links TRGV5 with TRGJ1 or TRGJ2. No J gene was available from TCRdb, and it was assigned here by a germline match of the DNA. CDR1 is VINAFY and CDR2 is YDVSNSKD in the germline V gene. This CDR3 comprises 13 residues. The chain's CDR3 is CATWTHRYYKKLF. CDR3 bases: TGTGCCACCTGGACCCACCGGTATTACAAGAAACTCTTT.

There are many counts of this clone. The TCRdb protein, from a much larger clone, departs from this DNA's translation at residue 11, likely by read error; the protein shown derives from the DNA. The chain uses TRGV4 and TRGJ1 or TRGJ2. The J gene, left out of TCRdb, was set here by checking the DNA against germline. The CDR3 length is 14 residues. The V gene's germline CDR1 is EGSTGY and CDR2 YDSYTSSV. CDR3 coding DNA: TGTGCCACCTGGGATGGGTCCTCTTATTATAGGAAACTCTTT. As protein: CATWDGSSYYRKLF.

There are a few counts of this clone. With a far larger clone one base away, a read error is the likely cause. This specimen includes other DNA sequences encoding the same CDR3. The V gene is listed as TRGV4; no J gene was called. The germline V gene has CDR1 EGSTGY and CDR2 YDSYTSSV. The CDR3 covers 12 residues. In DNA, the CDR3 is TGTGCCACCTGGCCCAATTATTATAAGAAGCTCTTT. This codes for CATWPNYYKKLF.

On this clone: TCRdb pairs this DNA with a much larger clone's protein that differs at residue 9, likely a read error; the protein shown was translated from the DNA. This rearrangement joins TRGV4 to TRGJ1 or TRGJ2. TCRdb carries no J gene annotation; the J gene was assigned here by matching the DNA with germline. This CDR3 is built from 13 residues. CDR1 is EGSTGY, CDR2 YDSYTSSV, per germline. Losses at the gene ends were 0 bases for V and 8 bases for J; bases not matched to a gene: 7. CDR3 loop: CATWDGPDHKKLF. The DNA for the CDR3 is TGTGCCACCTGGGATGGGCCGGATCATAAGAAACTCTTT.

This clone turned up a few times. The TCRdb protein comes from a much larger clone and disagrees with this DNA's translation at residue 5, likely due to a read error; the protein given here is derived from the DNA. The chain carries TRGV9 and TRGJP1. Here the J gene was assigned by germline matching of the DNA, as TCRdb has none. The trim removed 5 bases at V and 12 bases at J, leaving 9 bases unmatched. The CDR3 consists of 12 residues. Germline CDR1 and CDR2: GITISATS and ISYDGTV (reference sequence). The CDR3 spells CALWGPSGFKIF. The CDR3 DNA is TGTGCCTTGTGGGGGCCCAGTGGGTTCAAGATATTT.

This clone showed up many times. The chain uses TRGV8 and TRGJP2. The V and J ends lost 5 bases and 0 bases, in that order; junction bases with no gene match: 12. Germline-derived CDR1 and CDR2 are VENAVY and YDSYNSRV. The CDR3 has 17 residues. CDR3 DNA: TGTGCCACCTGGGCTATATACCCATATAGTAGTGATTGGATCAAGACGTTT. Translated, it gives CATWAIYPYSSDWIKTF.

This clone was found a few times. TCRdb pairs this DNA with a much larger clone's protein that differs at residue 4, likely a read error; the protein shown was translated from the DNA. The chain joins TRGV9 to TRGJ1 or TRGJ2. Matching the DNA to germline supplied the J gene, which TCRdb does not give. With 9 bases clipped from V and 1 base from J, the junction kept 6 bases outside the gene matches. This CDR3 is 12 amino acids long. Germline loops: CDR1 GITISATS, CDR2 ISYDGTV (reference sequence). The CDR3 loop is CALVPNYYKKLF. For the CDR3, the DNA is TGTGCCTTGGTACCCAATTATTATAAGAAACTCTTT.

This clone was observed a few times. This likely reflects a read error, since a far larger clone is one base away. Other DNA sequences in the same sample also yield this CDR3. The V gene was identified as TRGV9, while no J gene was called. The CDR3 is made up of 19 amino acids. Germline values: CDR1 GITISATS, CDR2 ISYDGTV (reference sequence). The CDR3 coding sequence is TGTGCCTTGTGGGAGGTGGATTGGTCACAAGAGTTGGGCAAAAAAATCAAGGTGTTT. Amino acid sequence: CALWEVDWSQELGKKIKVF.

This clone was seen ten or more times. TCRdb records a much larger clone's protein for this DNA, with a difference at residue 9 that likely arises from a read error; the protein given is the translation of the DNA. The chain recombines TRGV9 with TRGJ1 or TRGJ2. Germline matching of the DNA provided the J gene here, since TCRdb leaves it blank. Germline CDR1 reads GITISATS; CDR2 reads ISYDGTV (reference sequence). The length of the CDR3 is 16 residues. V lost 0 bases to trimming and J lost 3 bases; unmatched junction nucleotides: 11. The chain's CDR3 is CALWEVQGATYYKKLF. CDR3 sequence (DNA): TGTGCCTTGTGGGAGGTGCAGGGGGCGACTTATTATAAGAAACTCTTT.

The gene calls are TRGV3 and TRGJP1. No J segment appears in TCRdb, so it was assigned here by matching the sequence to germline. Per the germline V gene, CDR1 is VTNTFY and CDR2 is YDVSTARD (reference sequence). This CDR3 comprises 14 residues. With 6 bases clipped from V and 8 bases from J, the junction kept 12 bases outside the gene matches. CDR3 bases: TGTGCCACCTGGACAGGTGAAAGAGGTTGGTTCAAGATATTT. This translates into CATWTGERGWFKIF.

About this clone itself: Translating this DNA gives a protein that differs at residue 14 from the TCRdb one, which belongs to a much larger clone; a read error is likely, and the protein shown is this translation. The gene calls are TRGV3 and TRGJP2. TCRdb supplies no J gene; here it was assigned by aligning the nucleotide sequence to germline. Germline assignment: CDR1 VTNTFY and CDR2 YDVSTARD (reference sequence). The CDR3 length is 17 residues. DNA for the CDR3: TGTGCCACCTGGGACAGGCCGGCATGGAGTAGTGATTGGACCAAGACGTTT. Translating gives CATWDRPAWSSDWTKTF.

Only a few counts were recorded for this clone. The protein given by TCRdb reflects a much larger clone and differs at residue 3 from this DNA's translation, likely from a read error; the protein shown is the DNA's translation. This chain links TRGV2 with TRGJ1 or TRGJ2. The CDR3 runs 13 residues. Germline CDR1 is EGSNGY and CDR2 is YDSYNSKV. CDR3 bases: TGTGCCCCCTGGGACGGGCTGGGCTATAAGAAACTCTTT. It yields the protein CAPWDGLGYKKLF.

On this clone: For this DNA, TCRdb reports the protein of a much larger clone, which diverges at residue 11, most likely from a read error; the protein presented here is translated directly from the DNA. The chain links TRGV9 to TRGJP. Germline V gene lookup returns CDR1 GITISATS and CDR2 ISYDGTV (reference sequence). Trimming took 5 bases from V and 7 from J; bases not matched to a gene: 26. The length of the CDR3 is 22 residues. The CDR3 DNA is TGTGCCTTGTGGGCTAACCGGGAGCATACCGTGGGATCCGAGTTGGGCAAAAAAATCAAGGTATTT. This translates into CALWANREHTVGSELGKKIKVF.

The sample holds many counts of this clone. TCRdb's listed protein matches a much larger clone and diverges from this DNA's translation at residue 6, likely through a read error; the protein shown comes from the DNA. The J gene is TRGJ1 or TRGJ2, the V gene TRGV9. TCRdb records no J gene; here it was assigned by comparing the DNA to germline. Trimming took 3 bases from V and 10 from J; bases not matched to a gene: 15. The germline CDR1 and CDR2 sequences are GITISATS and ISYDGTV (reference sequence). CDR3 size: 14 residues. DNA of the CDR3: TGTGCCTTGTGGGAGCCCGGGGTAGCTAAAAAGAAACTCTTT. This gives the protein CALWEPGVAKKKLF.

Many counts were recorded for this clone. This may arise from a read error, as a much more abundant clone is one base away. CDR3 loop: CALWEEGYKKLF. CDR3 nucleotides: TGTGCCTTGTGGGAGGAGGGTTATAAGAAACTCTTT. The chain recombines TRGV9 with TRGJ1 or TRGJ2. The CDR3 length is 12 residues. Germline assignment: CDR1 GITISATS and CDR2 ISYDGTV (reference sequence). V dropped 2 bases and J dropped 6; count of bases not matched to a gene: 4.

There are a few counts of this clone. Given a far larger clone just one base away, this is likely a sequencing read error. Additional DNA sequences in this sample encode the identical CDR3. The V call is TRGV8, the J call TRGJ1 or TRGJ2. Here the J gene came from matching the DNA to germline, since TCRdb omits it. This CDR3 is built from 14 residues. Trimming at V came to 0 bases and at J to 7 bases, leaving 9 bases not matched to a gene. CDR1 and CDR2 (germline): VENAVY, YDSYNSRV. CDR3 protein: CATWDRPSGYKKLF. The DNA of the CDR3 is TGTGCCACCTGGGATAGGCCATCGGGGTATAAGAAACTCTTT.

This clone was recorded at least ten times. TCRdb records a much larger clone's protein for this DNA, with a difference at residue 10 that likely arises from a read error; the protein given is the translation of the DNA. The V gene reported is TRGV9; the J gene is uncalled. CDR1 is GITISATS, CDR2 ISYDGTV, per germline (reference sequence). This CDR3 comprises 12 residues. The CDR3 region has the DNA TGTGCCTTGTGGGAGGTGTGGGAGAGGGAACTCTTT. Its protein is CALWEVWERELF.

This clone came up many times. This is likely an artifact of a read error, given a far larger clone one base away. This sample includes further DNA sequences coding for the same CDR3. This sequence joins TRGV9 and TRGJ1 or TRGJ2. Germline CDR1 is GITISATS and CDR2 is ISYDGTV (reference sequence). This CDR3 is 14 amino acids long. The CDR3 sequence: CALWEVPNYYKKLF. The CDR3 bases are TGTGCCTTGTGGGAGGTGCCGAATTATTACAAGAAACTCTTT.

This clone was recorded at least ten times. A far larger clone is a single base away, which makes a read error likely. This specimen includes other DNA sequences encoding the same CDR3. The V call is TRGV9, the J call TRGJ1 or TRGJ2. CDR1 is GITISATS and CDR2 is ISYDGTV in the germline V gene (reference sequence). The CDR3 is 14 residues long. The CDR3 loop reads CALWEVVDYYKKLF. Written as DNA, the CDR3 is TGTGCCTTGTGGGAGGTGGTGGATTATTATAAGAAGCTCTTT.

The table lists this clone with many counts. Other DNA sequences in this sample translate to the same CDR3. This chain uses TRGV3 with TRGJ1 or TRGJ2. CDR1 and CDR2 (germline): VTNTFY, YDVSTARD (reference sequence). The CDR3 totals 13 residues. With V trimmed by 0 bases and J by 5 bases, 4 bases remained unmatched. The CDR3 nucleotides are TGTGCCACCTGGGACAGGCGAGATTATAAGAAACTCTTT. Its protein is CATWDRRDYKKLF.

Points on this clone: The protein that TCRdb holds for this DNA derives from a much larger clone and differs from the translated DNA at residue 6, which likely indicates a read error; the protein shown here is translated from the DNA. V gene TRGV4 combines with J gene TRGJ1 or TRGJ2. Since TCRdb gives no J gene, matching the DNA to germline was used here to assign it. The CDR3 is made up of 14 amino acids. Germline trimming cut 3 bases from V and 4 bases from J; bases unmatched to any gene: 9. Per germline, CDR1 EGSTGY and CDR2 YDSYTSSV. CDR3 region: CATWDRRTYYKKLF. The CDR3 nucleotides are TGTGCCACCTGGGATAGGCGGACCTATTATAAGAAACTCTTT.

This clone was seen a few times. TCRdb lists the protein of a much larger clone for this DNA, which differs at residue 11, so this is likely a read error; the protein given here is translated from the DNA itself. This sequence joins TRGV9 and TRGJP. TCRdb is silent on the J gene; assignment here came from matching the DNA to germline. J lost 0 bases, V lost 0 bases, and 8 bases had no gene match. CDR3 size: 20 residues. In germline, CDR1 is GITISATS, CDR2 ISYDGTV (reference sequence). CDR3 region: CALWEVRPLGQELGKKIKVF. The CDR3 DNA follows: TGTGCCTTGTGGGAGGTGCGACCCCTTGGGCAAGAGTTGGGCAAAAAAATCAAGGTATTT.

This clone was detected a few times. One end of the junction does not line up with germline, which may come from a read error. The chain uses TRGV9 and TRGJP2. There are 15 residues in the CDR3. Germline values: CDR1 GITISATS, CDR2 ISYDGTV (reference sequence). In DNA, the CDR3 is TGTGCCTTGCGAAAAAAGATCGGTAGTGATTGGAACAAGACGTTT. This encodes CALRKKIGSDWNKTF.

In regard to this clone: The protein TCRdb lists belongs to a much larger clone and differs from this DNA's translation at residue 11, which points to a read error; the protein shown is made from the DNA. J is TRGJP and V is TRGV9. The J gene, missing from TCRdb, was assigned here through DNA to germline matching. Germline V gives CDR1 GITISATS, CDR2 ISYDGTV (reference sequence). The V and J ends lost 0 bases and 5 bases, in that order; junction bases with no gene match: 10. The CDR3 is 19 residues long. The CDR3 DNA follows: TGTGCCTTGTGGGAGGTGATAAGAGCCGAAGAGTTGGGCAAAAAAATCAAGGTATTT. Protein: CALWEVIRAEELGKKIKVF.

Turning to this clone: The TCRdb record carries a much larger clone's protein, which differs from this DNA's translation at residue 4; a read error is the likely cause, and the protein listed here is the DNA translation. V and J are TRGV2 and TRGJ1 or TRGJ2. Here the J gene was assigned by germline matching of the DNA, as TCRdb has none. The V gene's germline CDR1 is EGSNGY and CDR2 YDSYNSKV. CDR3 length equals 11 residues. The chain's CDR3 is CATREDFKKLF. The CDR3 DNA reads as TGTGCCACCCGGGAAGATTTTAAGAAACTCTTT.

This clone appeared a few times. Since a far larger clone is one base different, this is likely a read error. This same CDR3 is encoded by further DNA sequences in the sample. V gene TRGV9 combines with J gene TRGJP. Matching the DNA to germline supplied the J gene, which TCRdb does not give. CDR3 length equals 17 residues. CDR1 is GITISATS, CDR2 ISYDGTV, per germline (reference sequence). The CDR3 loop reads CALWEATLELGKKIKVF. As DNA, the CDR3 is TGTGCCCTGTGGGAGGCAACTTTAGAGTTGGGCAAAAAAATCAAGGTATTT.

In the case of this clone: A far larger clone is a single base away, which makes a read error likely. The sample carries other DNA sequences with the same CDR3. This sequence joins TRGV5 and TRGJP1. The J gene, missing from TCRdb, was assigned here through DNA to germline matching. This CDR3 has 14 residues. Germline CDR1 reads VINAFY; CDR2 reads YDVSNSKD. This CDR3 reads CATWSGTTGWFKIF. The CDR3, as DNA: TGCGCCACCTGGTCTGGGACCACTGGTTGGTTCAAGATATTT.

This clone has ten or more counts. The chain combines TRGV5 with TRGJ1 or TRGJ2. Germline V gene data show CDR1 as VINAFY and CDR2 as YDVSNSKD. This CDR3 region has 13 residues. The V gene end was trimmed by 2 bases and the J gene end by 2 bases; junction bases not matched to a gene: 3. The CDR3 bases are TGTGCCACCTGGGACAAAGATTATTATAAGAAACTCTTT. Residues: CATWDKDYYKKLF.

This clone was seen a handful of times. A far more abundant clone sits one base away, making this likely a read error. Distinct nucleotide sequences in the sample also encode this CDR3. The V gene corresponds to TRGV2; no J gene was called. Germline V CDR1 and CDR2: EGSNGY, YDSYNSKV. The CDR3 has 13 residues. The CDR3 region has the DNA TGTGCCACCTGGGACGGGACCAGGGGCCAGTTATTCTTT. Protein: CATWDGTRGQLFF.